These T cell receptor beta chains were read from a single sample in a study of cytomegalovirus exposure and HLA in healthy donors. TCRdb's table, derived via immunoSEQ multiplex PCR, lists solely in-frame clones and lacks some. Seen here are around 140,000 clones, over 60% observed once, and the top ten hold 0.75% to 0.95%. The sequencing sample was made of PBMCs. Receptors were obtained from a woman aged 60-75 years in good health and CMV-seronegative. Each CDR3 is given with its conserved first and last residue. A D gene is named only where the DNA matches it firmly. Some rows have no size entry. The others give once, few or many, or a class for an expanded clone.

size | D | J | V | DNA | CDR3
once | TRBD1 | TRBJ1-1 | TRBV4-1 | TGCGCCAGCAGCCGCACAGGGGGCTACCCTGAAGCTTTCTTT | CASSRTGGYPEAFF
NA | TRBD2 | TRBJ2-2 | TRBV28 | TGTGCCAGCAGTCGAAGCGGGAGTGGCACCGGGGAGCTGTTTTTT | CASSRSGSGTGELFF
NA | NA | TRBJ1-4 | TRBV9 | TGTGCCAGCAGCCGCTACGGATGGGGGCTCGATGAAAAACTGTTTTTT | CASSRYGWGLDEKLFF
NA | NA | TRBJ2-5 | TRBV15 | TGTGCCGCCAGCAGGGAACGAGGGCCCCAAGAGACCCAGTACTTC | CAASRERGPQETQYF
few | TRBD1 | TRBJ2-7 | TRBV28 | TGTGCCAGCAGCCCAGCAGGGGACAGCTCCTACGAGCAGTACTTC | CASSPAGDSSYEQYF
NA | TRBD1 | TRBJ2-7 | TRBV5-1 | TGCGCCAGCAGTCTGACAGGGGTCAGCTCCTACGAGCAGTACTTC | CASSLTGVSSYEQYF
NA | TRBD1 | TRBJ2-5 | TRBV27 | TGTGCCAGCAGTCCCCAGGGGGACAGCCTACACCGGGACTTC | CASSPQGDSLHRDF
NA | TRBD1 | TRBJ1-6 | TRBV15 | TGTGCCACCAGCAGAGGCCGGGACAGGGGGTCCCGAAGTTCACCCCTCCACTTT | CATSRGRDRGSRSSPLHF
NA | NA | TRBJ2-2 | TRBV7-2 | TGTGCCAGCAGCTTATCTTTGAGTTACACCGGGGAGCTGTTTTTT | CASSLSLSYTGELFF
few | NA | TRBJ2-5 | TRBV9 | TGTGCCAGCAGCGTAGGCGAGGGAATCGGGGAGACCCAGTACTTC | CASSVGEGIGETQYF
few | TRBD1 | TRBJ2-7 | TRBV6-5 | TGTGCCAGCAGTCCGAGACTACAGGGGTTTTTGCAGTACTTC | CASSPRLQGFLQYF
NA | TRBD1 | TRBJ2-5 | TRBV5-1 | TGCGCCAGCAGCTTGGGATTGGGACAGGGGGGGACCCAGTACTTC | CASSLGLGQGGTQYF
NA | NA | TRBJ1-1 | TRBV28 | TGTGCCAGCAGTTCGCAGGGCGCAGAAGCTTTCTTT | CASSSQGAEAFF
NA | TRBD2 | TRBJ2-7 | TRBV28 | TGTGCCAGCAGTTTATACTTACTAGCGGGAGGCGAGCAGTACTTC | CASSLYLLAGGEQYF
NA | NA | TRBJ1-1 | TRBV27 | TGTGCCAGCAGTTTAGGGCAATACACTGAAGCTTTCTTT | CASSLGQYTEAFF
NA | TRBD1 | TRBJ1-5 | TRBV5-1 | TGCGCCAGCAGCCTACAGGGGTCTAGCAATCAGCCCCAGCATTTT | CASSLQGSSNQPQHF
NA | NA | TRBJ1-5 | TRBV2 | TGTGCCAGCAGGCCGGTAACCCGCAATCAGCCCCAGCATTTT | CASRPVTRNQPQHF
NA | TRBD2 | TRBJ2-7 | TRBV27 | TGTGCCAGCAGCCGCCTCCTCACTAGCGGGAGTCGGTACGAGCAGTACTTC | CASSRLLTSGSRYEQYF
few | NA | TRBJ2-3 | TRBV5-1 | TGCGCCAGCAGCTTTGTGGGGGGGCAGGGAGATACGCAGTATTTT | CASSFVGGQGDTQYF
NA | NA | TRBJ2-5 | TRBV9 | TGTGCCAGCGCATCCACCGTTAGCGGACAAGAGACCCAGTACTTC | CASASTVSGQETQYF
NA | TRBD2 | TRBJ2-3 | TRBV7-6 | TGTGCCAGCAGCTCACTAGGGAGCGGGGGGACAGATACGCAGTATTTT | CASSSLGSGGTDTQYF
NA | TRBD2 | TRBJ2-7 | TRBV10-3 | TGTGCCATCACTAGCTCTAGCGGGGGGGCCTACGAGCAGTACTTC | CAITSSSGGAYEQYF
NA | TRBD2 | TRBJ2-3 | TRBV11-3 | TGTGCCAGCAGCTCCGGACTAGCGGGCATCACAGATACGCAGTATTTT | CASSSGLAGITDTQYF
once | TRBD2 | TRBJ2-1 | TRBV27 | TGTGCCAGCAGAGGTTCGGGACTAGCCTCATGGGAGCAGTTCTTC | CASRGSGLASWEQFF
NA | TRBD1 | TRBJ1-4 | TRBV7-8 | TGTGCCAGCAGCTCGCGGGGGACAGGGGGTTTTGAAAAACTGTTTTTT | CASSSRGTGGFEKLFF
NA | NA | TRBJ1-1 | TRBV19 | TGTGCCAGTAGTATTGCACAGGGTTGGACTGAAGCTTTCTTT | CASSIAQGWTEAFF